The clone carrying this T cell receptor beta chain came up a few times. Its specificity is not known. The data derive from a study of beta chain features in type 1 diabetes. Trimming pared 5 bases from V and 5 bases from J, leaving 18 bases between. The germline V gene has CDR1 SGHTA and CDR2 FQGNSA. The CDR3 is made up of 15 amino acids. Points from the study as a whole: More deletions and fewer insertions at VDJ junctions were found in patients with type 1 diabetes.

The investigators reverse transcribed all of the isolated RNA, so they sequenced expressed TCRB transcripts. The repertoire was sequenced with immunoSEQ multiplex PCR; TCRdb's copy has only in-frame clones and lacks some. The sample contains hundreds of thousands of clones, roughly 8% of which appear only once. The sample taken for sequencing was central memory CD4+ T cells from blood. The chain combines TRBV7-2 with TRBJ1-1; D is perhaps TRBD1 (5 bases). The receptor was isolated from a woman between 18 and 29 years old in good health. The DNA for the CDR3 is TGTGCCAGCAGCGTGGGGCGGCGGTGGGGAACTGAAGCTTTCTTT. Protein product: CASSVGRRWGTEAFF.